Below are 20 T cell receptor beta chains sequenced from a single sample in a study of blood T cell repertoires in COVID-19. The protocol was immunoSEQ multiplex PCR, while the TCRdb copy is restricted to in-frame clones and leaves out a portion. The sample comprises under 200,000 clones, 79% of which are singletons, and 8.1% rests with the top ten. The sample comprised peripheral blood. These receptors were obtained from a woman aged 60-75 years with COVID-19, enrolled during active disease.

J is TRBJ2-5 and V is TRBV18; D gene uncertain. The length of the CDR3 is 13 residues. The germline CDR1 and CDR2 sequences are KGHSH and LQKENI. V was shortened by 8 bases and J by 4 bases, with 14 bases between the two germline ends. The DNA for the CDR3 is TGTGCCAGCACCCTTATTAGAGGAGAGACCCAGTACTTC. Its translation: CASTLIRGETQYF.

The V call is TRBV28, the J call TRBJ2-6; no clear D gene. CDR3 length: 14 residues. Trimming removed 6 bases at V and 0 bases at J, with 6 bases between. Germline V gene lookup returns CDR1 MDHEN and CDR2 SYDVKM. The CDR3 here is CASSLLSGANVLTF. The CDR3 nucleotides read TGTGCCAGCAGCCTCCTCTCTGGGGCCAACGTCCTGACTTTC.

This clone was observed a handful of times. This chain links TRBV2 with TRBJ1-1; tentative D call: TRBD1 (5 bases). The CDR3 loop spans 14 amino acids. Germline V gene sequence: CDR1 SNHLY, CDR2 FYNNEI. The germline V and J ends were trimmed by 6 bases and 4 bases, with 15 bases remaining between them. The CDR3 protein is CASRPRQGGTEAFF. CDR3 bases: TGTGCCAGCAGGCCCCGGCAGGGAGGCACTGAAGCTTTCTTT.

The chain combines TRBV11-2 with TRBJ2-7; possibly TRBD1 for D (6 bases). Trimming shortened V by 4 bases and J by 3 bases, and 19 bases separated the two germline ends. Germline values: CDR1 SGHAT, CDR2 FQNNGV. This CDR3 has 16 amino acids. The CDR3 loop is CASSSWDTGRLYEQYV. Here the CDR3 DNA reads TGTGCCAGCAGCTCCTGGGACACTGGGCGGCTCTACGAGCAGTACGTC.

This clone was seen a few times. The CDR3: CASNLQGTEAFF. For the CDR3, the DNA is TGTGCCAGCAACCTACAGGGCACTGAAGCTTTCTTT. V is TRBV11-2 and J is TRBJ1-1; perhaps TRBD1 as D (6 bases). Per germline, CDR1 SGHAT and CDR2 FQNNGV. This CDR3 spans 12 amino acids. Trimming cost V 7 bases and J 4 bases, with 10 bases left between them.

The rearrangement joins TRBV7-3 to TRBJ2-5; D is perhaps TRBD1 (6 bases). The CDR3 is 14 residues long. Between the trimmed V and J ends, which lost 2 bases and 6 bases, there was a span of 13 bases. Germline V lookup: CDR1 SGHTA, CDR2 FQGTGA. CDR3 DNA sequence: TGTGCCAGCAGCTTAGGACAGAGCCTGAAGACCCAGTACTTC. This translates into CASSLGQSLKTQYF.

The chain has TRBV6-5 and TRBJ1-2; no clear D gene. This CDR3 has 13 residues. The V and J ends lost 2 bases and 4 bases respectively, with 8 bases between them. Germline values: CDR1 MNHEY, CDR2 SVGAGI. The CDR3 DNA reads as TGTGCCAGCAGTTACGTCCGGGGCTATGGCTACACCTTC. Protein sequence: CASSYVRGYGYTF.

The V call is TRBV19, the J call TRBJ1-1, with 8 bases that match TRBD1. The V gene's germline CDR1 is LNHDA and CDR2 SQIVND (reference sequence). The CDR3 is 15 residues long. V trimming: 7 bases; J trimming: 3 bases; junction bases outside the gene matches: 10. In DNA, the CDR3 is TGTGCCAGTATGGGAAGCTGGACAGGGTACACTGAAGCTTTCTTT. This translates into CASMGSWTGYTEAFF.

This clone was found once. This chain links TRBV3-1 (or the pseudogene TRBV3-2) with TRBJ1-6, with D perhaps matching TRBD1 (6 bases). The germline gives CDR1 LGHDT, CDR2 YNNKEL (reference sequence). The CDR3 sequence is 14 residues long. The germline V and J ends were trimmed by 3 bases and 10 bases, with 13 bases remaining between them. The CDR3 spells CASSHTTGNSPLHF. Here the CDR3 DNA reads TGTGCCAGCAGCCATACTACAGGGAACTCACCCCTCCACTTT.

The gene calls are TRBV5-5 and TRBJ2-3; D is perhaps TRBD2 (7 bases). Trimming cost V 0 bases and J 1 base, with 12 bases left between them. CDR3 length: 16 amino acids. Germline-derived CDR1 and CDR2 are SGHKS and YYEKEE (reference sequence). The CDR3 nucleotides read TGTGCCAGCAGCTTGGGTCCGGGGGGCGGCACAGATACGCAGTATTTT. Translation: CASSLGPGGGTDTQYF.

The chain employs TRBV10-3 and TRBJ2-5, with 7 positions matching TRBD2. This CDR3 contains 13 residues. The V and J ends lost 6 bases and 2 bases, in that order; junction bases with no gene match: 3. Looked up from germline, CDR1 is ENHRY and CDR2 is SYGVKD. The CDR3 loop is CAIRGGVQETQYF. The CDR3, as DNA: TGTGCCATCAGGGGGGGGGTTCAAGAGACCCAGTACTTC.

V and J are TRBV10-3 and TRBJ2-1; no reliable D call. This CDR3 is 13 amino acids long. Trimming cost V 0 bases and J 7 bases, with 7 bases left between them. CDR1 is ENHRY, CDR2 SYGVKD, per germline. CDR3 in amino acids: CAISESTGNEQFF. Written as DNA, the CDR3 is TGTGCCATCAGTGAGTCGACCGGGAATGAGCAGTTCTTC.

This clone has just a few counts. This sequence joins TRBV28 and TRBJ2-5; TRBD2 agrees at 12 bases. The CDR3 consists of 17 residues. Germline CDR1 and CDR2: MDHEN and SYDVKM. V shed 0 bases and J 1 base; nucleotides not matched to a gene: 3. The CDR3 bases are TGTGCCAGCAGTTTATGGACTAGCGGGAGTAGCCAAGAGACCCAGTACTTC. Protein sequence: CASSLWTSGSSQETQYF. Using reference TRBV28 and TRBJ2-5 for the parts outside the CDR3, the full variable domain is DVKVTQSSRYLVKRTGEKVFLECVQDMDHENMFWYRQDPGLGLRLIYFSYDVKMKEKGDIPEGYSVSREKKERFSLILESASTNQTSMYLCASSLWTSGSSQETQYFGPGTRLLVL.

The chain uses TRBV29-1 and TRBJ1-1, with 7 bases aligning to TRBD1. With 4 bases clipped from V and 2 bases from J, the junction kept 1 base outside the gene matches. This CDR3 region has 12 residues. The germline V gene encodes CDR1 SQVTM and CDR2 ANQGSEA. The CDR3 region is CSVGDSNTEAFF. DNA of the CDR3: TGCAGCGTTGGGGACAGTAACACTGAAGCTTTCTTT.

The V and J genes are TRBV28 and TRBJ1-2, with unresolved D. V gave up 5 bases and J gave up 4 bases, with 8 bases separating them. Germline CDR1 reads MDHEN; CDR2 reads SYDVKM. The CDR3 loop spans 12 amino acids. Here the CDR3 reads CASSLASYGYTF. The CDR3 nucleotides are TGTGCCAGCAGTCTAGCCAGCTATGGCTACACCTTC.

The chain has TRBV5-1 and TRBJ2-5; 8 bases fit TRBD2. The CDR3 has 15 amino acids. With V trimmed by 5 bases and J by 5 bases, 11 bases remained unmatched. Germline lookup yields CDR1 SGHRS and CDR2 YFSETQ. The CDR3 DNA is TGCGCCAGCAGTTTCCAGCGGGGGATGGGCGAGACCCAGTACTTC. This sequence encodes CASSFQRGMGETQYF.

J is TRBJ2-5 and V is TRBV9, with 9 bases that match TRBD1. V gave up 4 bases and J gave up 5 bases; unmatched junction bases: 6. From germline, CDR1 is SGDLS and CDR2 YYNGEE. The CDR3 is 14 amino acids. CDR3 in amino acids: CASSLGTGWETQYF. CDR3 DNA sequence: TGTGCCAGCAGCTTGGGGACAGGGTGGGAGACCCAGTACTTC.

This clone was seen a single time. The gene calls are TRBV10-3 and TRBJ2-7, with a weak D call TRBD2 (5 bases). Trimming removed 6 bases at V and 0 bases at J, with 9 bases between. The CDR3 is 13 residues long. Germline values: CDR1 ENHRY, CDR2 SYGVKD. CDR3 region: CAIRRAVSYEQYF. As DNA, the CDR3 is TGTGCCATCAGGAGGGCGGTCTCCTACGAGCAGTACTTC.

This rearrangement joins TRBV28 to TRBJ2-3, with 9 bases aligning to TRBD1. CDR3 length equals 15 residues. CDR1 MDHEN and CDR2 SYDVKM come from the germline V gene. Trimming took 6 bases from V and 0 from J; bases not matched to a gene: 4. The CDR3 loop reads CASRTGGLSTDTQYF. In DNA, the CDR3 is TGTGCCAGCAGAACAGGGGGCCTAAGCACAGATACGCAGTATTTT. The variable domain in full, with the rest retrieved from reference TRBV28 and TRBJ2-3, is DVKVTQSSRYLVKRTGEKVFLECVQDMDHENMFWYRQDPGLGLRLIYFSYDVKMKEKGDIPEGYSVSREKKERFSLILESASTNQTSMYLCASRTGGLSTDTQYFGPGTRLTVL.

The chain joins TRBV19 to TRBJ1-4; the match to TRBD1 covers 7 bases. The CDR3 totals 15 residues. From germline, CDR1 is LNHDA and CDR2 SQIVND (reference sequence). Trimming removed 5 bases from V and 5 bases from J; junction bases left unmatched: 8. This CDR3 reads CASSLFGTENEKLFF. The CDR3, as DNA: TGTGCCAGTAGTTTATTTGGGACAGAGAATGAAAAACTGTTTTTT.